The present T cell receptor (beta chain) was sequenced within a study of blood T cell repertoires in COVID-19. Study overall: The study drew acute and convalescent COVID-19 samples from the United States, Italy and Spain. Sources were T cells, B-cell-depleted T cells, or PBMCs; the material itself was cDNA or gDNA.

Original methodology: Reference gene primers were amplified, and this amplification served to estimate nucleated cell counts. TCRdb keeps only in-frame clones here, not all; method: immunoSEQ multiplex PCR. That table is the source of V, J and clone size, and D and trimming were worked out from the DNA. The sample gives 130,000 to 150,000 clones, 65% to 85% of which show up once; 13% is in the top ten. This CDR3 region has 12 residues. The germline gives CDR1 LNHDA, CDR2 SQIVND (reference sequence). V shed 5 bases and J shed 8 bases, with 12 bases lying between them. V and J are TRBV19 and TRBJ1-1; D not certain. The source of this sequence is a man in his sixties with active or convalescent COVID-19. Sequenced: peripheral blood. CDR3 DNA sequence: TGTGCCAGTAGTCCGGGAATATCCGAAGCTTTCTTT. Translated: CASSPGISEAFF.